Below, one TCR beta chain is given with its context. Clones were read by immunoSEQ multiplex PCR, and TCRdb kept only the in-frame ones, dropping some. This sample has 350,000 to 450,000 clones, with about 88% found just once. The sample belongs to a study of blood T cell repertoires in COVID-19. Germline V gene sequence: CDR1 SGHRS, CDR2 YFSETQ. Trimming cost V 0 bases and J 3 bases; bases outside gene matches: 7. The CDR3 totals 16 residues. The chain joins TRBV5-1 to TRBJ1-2; 8 nucleotides align to TRBD1. The origin of this receptor is a woman aged 55-70 years with COVID-19, enrolled during active disease. The sample taken for sequencing was peripheral blood. The CDR3 region is CASSLVSGGSYYGYTF. The CDR3 region has the DNA TGCGCCAGCAGCTTGGTTTCAGGGGGCTCCTACTATGGCTACACCTTC.